These 19 T cell receptor beta chains share one sample of origin, sequenced in a study of CD8+CD57+ T cells in acquired aplastic anemia. Patients chosen for sequencing had shown CD8+CD57+ cell expansion by flow cytometry. The template used for profiling TCR beta VDJ and CDR3 was genomic DNA. TCRdb redid the calling of the reads with MiXCR, one entry per CDR3 protein. The table has around 80,000 distinct CDR3 sequences, around 70% seen once. The sequencing sample was made of sorted CD4+, CD8+, or CD8+CD57+ T cells (not recorded which) from PBMCs. The receptors shown here come from a human donor with aplastic anemia.

This clonotype occurred many times. The CDR3 here is CSARDEDSPYEQYF. As DNA, the CDR3 is TGCAGTGCTAGAGATGAGGACAGCCCTTACGAGCAGTACTTC. The gene calls are TRBV20-1 and TRBJ2-7, with a tentative D call TRBD1 (6 bases). This CDR3 region has 14 residues. Deletions cut 0 bases from V and 4 bases from J, with 13 bases between. The germline V gene has CDR1 DFQATT and CDR2 SNEGSKA (reference sequence).

The chain has TRBV20-1 and TRBJ2-7, with D possibly matching TRBD1 (5 bases). Per germline, CDR1 DFQATT and CDR2 SNEGSKA (reference sequence). V lost 7 bases and J 0 bases, leaving 19 bases between the germline ends. The CDR3 extends over 15 amino acids. CDR3 sequence: CSGTSPAGPSYEQYF. The CDR3 nucleotides are TGCAGTGGCACGTCCCCCGCAGGGCCCTCCTACGAGCAGTACTTC.

This clonotype was counted a few times. The chain is built from TRBV10-3 and TRBJ1-1; D is perhaps TRBD1 (5 bases). Germline V gene data show CDR1 as ENHRY and CDR2 as SYGVKD. This CDR3 comprises 13 residues. V lost 4 bases to trimming and J lost 4 bases, with 10 bases between them. This chain's CDR3 is CAISVGGRTEAFF. CDR3 nucleotide sequence: TGTGCCATCAGTGTCGGGGGACGCACTGAAGCTTTCTTT.

This clonotype was detected a few times. The rearrangement joins TRBV10-3 to TRBJ2-3, with 12 nucleotides matching TRBD1. There are 17 residues in the CDR3. Germline V gene lookup returns CDR1 ENHRY and CDR2 SYGVKD. V shed 8 bases and J 1 base; nucleotides not matched to a gene: 10. CDR3 nucleotide sequence: TGTGCCATCGGGGACAGGGGGCGTCTCTGGGGCACAGATACGCAGTATTTT. This gives the protein CAIGDRGRLWGTDTQYF.

The rearrangement joins TRBV5-6 to TRBJ1-2; 8 bases agree with TRBD1. Germline V gene sequence: CDR1 SGHDT, CDR2 YYEEEE. V was pared by 0 bases and J by 4 bases, with 5 bases of the junction left unmatched. This CDR3 contains 15 residues. CDR3 DNA: TGTGCCAGCAGCTTGGAGAGAACAGGGGGCTATGGCTACACCTTC. The encoded protein is CASSLERTGGYGYTF.

CDR3 residues: CASSEFAGAGSPLHF. For the CDR3, the DNA is TGTGCCAGCAGTGAATTCGCAGGGGCTGGTTCACCCCTCCACTTT. The V call is TRBV25-1, the J call TRBJ1-6, with D possibly being TRBD1 (6 bases). From germline, CDR1 is MGHDK and CDR2 SYGVNS. The CDR3 is 15 residues long. With 1 base removed from V and 9 bases from J, the gap between germline ends came to 13 bases. The variable domain in full, completed from reference TRBV25-1 and TRBJ1-6, reads EADIYQTPRYLVIGTGKKITLECSQTMGHDKMYWYQQDPGMELHLIHYSYGVNSTEKGDLSSESTVSRIRTEHFPLTLESARPSHTSQYLCASSEFAGAGSPLHFGNGTRLTVT.

The chain recombines TRBV10-3 with TRBJ1-5; maybe TRBD1 (5 bases). V dropped 3 bases and J dropped 5 bases, with 11 bases sitting between them. From germline, CDR1 is ENHRY and CDR2 SYGVKD. The CDR3 consists of 14 residues. The DNA for the CDR3 is TGTGCCATCAGTGATCCAGGGTTTGATCAGCCCCAGCATTTT. This gives the protein CAISDPGFDQPQHF.

V is TRBV19 and J is TRBJ2-1, with 8 positions matching TRBD1. This CDR3 has 15 residues. Germline loops: CDR1 LNHDA, CDR2 SQIVND (reference sequence). The ends lost 4 bases at V and 5 bases at J; junction bases unmatched: 7. The CDR3 spells CASSTTGALNNEQFF. The CDR3 DNA reads TGTGCCAGTAGTACGACAGGGGCGTTAAACAATGAGCAGTTCTTC.

This chain links TRBV20-1 with TRBJ2-1; maybe TRBD2 (5 bases). Germline CDR1 and CDR2: DFQATT and SNEGSKA (reference sequence). This CDR3 comprises 13 residues. The germline V and J ends were trimmed by 6 bases and 5 bases, with 14 bases remaining between them. As DNA, the CDR3 is TGCAGTGCACCCAAGGGAGAAAACAATGAGCAGTTCTTC. It translates to CSAPKGENNEQFF.

This clonotype has at least ten counts. The chain is built from TRBV19 and TRBJ2-1; maybe TRBD1 (5 bases). V was cut by 0 bases and J by 2 bases, with 14 bases left in between. The CDR3 runs 17 residues. Per the germline V gene, CDR1 is LNHDA and CDR2 is SQIVND (reference sequence). CDR3 nucleotides: TGTGCCAGTAGTATAGATCAGCCAGGGTGGCCCTACAATGAGCAGTTCTTC. Translation: CASSIDQPGWPYNEQFF.

The chain combines TRBV19 with TRBJ1-4; 8 positions match TRBD1. This CDR3 has 15 residues. The trim removed 3 bases at V and 5 bases at J, leaving 5 bases unmatched. Germline V gene data show CDR1 as LNHDA and CDR2 as SQIVND (reference sequence). CDR3 amino acids: CASSIDRGWNEKLFF. CDR3 in DNA: TGTGCCAGTAGTATCGACAGGGGCTGGAATGAAAAACTGTTTTTT.

This clonotype was counted a few times. V is TRBV7-7 and J is TRBJ2-2; D gene unclear. CDR1 is SSHAT, CDR2 FNYEAQ, per germline (reference sequence). V shed 4 bases and J shed 4 bases, with 4 bases lying between them. This CDR3 spans 12 amino acids. DNA for the CDR3: TGTGCCAGCAGCTCGATCACCGGGGAGCTGTTTTTT. Its translation is CASSSITGELFF. Combining the CDR3 with reference TRBV7-7 and TRBJ2-2 gives the whole variable domain GAGVSQSPRYKVTKRGQDVTLRCDPISSHATLYWYQQALGQGPEFLTYFNYEAQPDKSGLPSDRFSAERPEGSISTLTIQRTEQRDSAMYRCASSSITGELFFGEGSRLTVL.

The rearrangement joins TRBV5-4 to TRBJ2-5; 13 bases align to TRBD2. The junction had 3 bases not matched to a gene; V was cut back by 5 bases and J by 5 bases. The CDR3 covers 14 residues. Germline CDR1 reads SGHNT; CDR2 reads YYREEE (reference sequence). The CDR3 coding sequence is TGTGCCAGCAGACCGACTAGCGGGGGGGAGACCCAGTACTTC. It yields the protein CASRPTSGGETQYF.

V gene TRBV6-4 combines with J gene TRBJ2-3; no firm D call. This CDR3 comprises 13 residues. V was clipped by 2 bases and J by 5 bases, with 8 bases between them. From germline, CDR1 is MRHNA and CDR2 SNTAGT. CDR3 bases: TGTGCCAGCAGTGACCCCTGGGGAGATACGCAGTATTTT. Its translation is CASSDPWGDTQYF.

The V call is TRBV24-1, the J call TRBJ1-6; 10 nucleotides align to TRBD1. The V segment lost 4 bases and the J segment 8 bases; nucleotides outside the gene matches: 7. Germline loops: CDR1 KGHDR, CDR2 SFDVKD. The CDR3 extends over 16 amino acids. The CDR3 DNA is TGTGCCACCAGTGAAACAGGGGACAGGGGTGATTCACCCCTCCACTTT. Encoded protein: CATSETGDRGDSPLHF.

The chain is built from TRBV2 and TRBJ2-1; D may correspond to TRBD1 or TRBD2 (5 bases each). Looked up from germline, CDR1 is SNHLY and CDR2 is FYNNEI. V was trimmed by 5 bases and J by 10 bases, leaving 9 bases between them. The CDR3 totals 11 residues. The CDR3 reads CASSRQREQFF. The CDR3 DNA reads TGTGCCAGCAGTCGACAGCGGGAGCAGTTCTTC.

The chain couples TRBV2 to TRBJ2-3; D is perhaps TRBD2 (5 bases). Per germline, CDR1 SNHLY and CDR2 FYNNEI. V was cut by 6 bases and J by 6 bases, with 19 bases left in between. The CDR3 is 15 amino acids. The CDR3 DNA reads as TGTGCCAGCAGACAGACCGGGATCTCGAGGGATACGCAGTATTTT. Translation: CASRQTGISRDTQYF.

The chain joins TRBV10-3 to TRBJ2-6; D call uncertain. The germline CDR1 and CDR2 sequences are ENHRY and SYGVKD. The CDR3 totals 16 residues. V lost 7 bases to trimming and J lost 0 bases, with 13 bases between them. CDR3 in DNA: TGTGCCATCAAAGCAGGCATCCTCTCTGGGGCCAACGTCCTGACTTTC. Encoded protein: CAIKAGILSGANVLTF.

This clonotype was seen many times. This rearrangement joins TRBV7-9 to TRBJ2-7; D tentatively reads TRBD1 or TRBD2 (5 bases each). V was clipped by 7 bases and J by 2 bases, with 18 bases between them. Germline CDR1 is SEHNR and CDR2 is FQNEAQ (reference sequence). The CDR3 contains 15 residues. The CDR3 coding sequence is TGTGCCAGCACCGACTCCGGGACCGCACCCTACGAGCAGTACTTC. It specifies CASTDSGTAPYEQYF.